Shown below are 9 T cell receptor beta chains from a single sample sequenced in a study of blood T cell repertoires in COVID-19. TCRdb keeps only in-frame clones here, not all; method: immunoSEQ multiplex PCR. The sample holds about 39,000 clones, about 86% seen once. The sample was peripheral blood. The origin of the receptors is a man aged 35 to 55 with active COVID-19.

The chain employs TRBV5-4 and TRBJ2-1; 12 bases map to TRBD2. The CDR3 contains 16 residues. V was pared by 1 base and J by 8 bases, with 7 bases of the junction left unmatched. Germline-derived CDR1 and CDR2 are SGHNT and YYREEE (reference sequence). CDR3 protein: CASSLPRTSGNHEQFF. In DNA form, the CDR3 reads TGTGCCAGCAGCTTGCCTAGGACTAGCGGGAACCATGAGCAGTTCTTC.

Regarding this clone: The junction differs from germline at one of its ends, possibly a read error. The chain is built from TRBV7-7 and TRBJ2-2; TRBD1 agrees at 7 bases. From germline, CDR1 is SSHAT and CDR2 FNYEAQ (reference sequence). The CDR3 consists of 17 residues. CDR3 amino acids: CASSSSWGTASTGELFF. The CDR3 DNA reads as TGTGCTAGCAGCTCCTCATGGGGGACAGCCTCCACCGGGGAGCTGTTTTTT.

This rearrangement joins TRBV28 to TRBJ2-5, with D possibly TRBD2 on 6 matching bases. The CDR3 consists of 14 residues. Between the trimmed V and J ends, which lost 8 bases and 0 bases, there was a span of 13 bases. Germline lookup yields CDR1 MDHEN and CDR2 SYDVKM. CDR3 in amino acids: CASARAGHQETQYF. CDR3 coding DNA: TGTGCCAGCGCCCGGGCGGGGCACCAAGAGACCCAGTACTTC.

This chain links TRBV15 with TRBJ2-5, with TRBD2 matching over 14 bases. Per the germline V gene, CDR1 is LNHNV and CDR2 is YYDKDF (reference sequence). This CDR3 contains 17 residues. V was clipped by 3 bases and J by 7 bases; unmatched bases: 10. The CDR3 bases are TGTGCCACCAGCAGGGAACCGGGACTAGCGGGAGTTGCGACCCAGTACTTC. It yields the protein CATSREPGLAGVATQYF.

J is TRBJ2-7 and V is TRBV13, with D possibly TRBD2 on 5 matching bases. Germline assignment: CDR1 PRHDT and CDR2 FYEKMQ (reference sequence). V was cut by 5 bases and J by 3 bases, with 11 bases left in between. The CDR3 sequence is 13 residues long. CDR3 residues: CASSPLGLYEQYF. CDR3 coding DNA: TGTGCCAGCAGCCCCTTAGGACTCTACGAGCAGTACTTC.

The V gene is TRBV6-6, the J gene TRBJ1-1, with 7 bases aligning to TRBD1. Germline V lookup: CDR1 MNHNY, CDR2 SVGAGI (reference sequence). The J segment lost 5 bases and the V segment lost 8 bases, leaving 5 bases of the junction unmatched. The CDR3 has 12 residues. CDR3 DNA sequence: TGTGCCAGCGCAGGGGGGAAAACTGAAGCTTTCTTT. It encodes CASAGGKTEAFF.

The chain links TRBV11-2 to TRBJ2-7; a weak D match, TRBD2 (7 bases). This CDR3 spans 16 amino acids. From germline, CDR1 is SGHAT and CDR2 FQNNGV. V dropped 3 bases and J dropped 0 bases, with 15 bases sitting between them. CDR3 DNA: TGTGCCAGCAGCTTCGCTGAGGGGGGGGACTCCTACGAGCAGTACTTC. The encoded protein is CASSFAEGGDSYEQYF.

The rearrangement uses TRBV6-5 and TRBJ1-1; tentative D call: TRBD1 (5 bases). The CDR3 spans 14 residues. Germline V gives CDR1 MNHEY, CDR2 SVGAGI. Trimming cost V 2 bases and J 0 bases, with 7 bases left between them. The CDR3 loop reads CASSYRGVNTEAFF. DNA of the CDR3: TGTGCCAGCAGTTACCGGGGGGTGAACACTGAAGCTTTCTTT.

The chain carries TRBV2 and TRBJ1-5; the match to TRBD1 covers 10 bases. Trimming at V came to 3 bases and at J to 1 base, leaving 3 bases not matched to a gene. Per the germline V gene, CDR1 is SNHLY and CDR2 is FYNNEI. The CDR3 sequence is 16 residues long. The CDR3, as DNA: TGTGCCAGCAGTGACCCGGGACAGGGGAGCAATCAGCCCCAGCATTTT. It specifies CASSDPGQGSNQPQHF. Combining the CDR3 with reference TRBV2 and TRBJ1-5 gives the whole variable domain EPEVTQTPSHQVTQMGQEVILRCVPISNHLYFYWYRQILGQKVEFLVSFYNNEISEKSEIFDDQFSVERPDGSNFTLKIRSTKLEDSAMYFCASSDPGQGSNQPQHFGDGTRLSIL.